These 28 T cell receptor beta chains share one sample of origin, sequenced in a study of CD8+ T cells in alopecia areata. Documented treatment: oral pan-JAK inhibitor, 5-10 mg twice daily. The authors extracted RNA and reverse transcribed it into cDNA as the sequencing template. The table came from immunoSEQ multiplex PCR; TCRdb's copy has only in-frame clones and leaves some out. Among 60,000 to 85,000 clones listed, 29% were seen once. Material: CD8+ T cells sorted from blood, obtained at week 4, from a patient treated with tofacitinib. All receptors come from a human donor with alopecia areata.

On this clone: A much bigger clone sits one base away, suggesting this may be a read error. CDR3 coding DNA: TGTGCCAGCAGTTCCTCCCAAGAGACCCAGTACTTC. Translation gives CASSSSQETQYF. The chain carries TRBV28 and TRBJ2-5; no definite D call. CDR3 size: 12 residues. V lost 4 bases and J lost 1, with 4 bases in between. Germline CDR1 reads MDHEN; CDR2 reads SYDVKM. The full variable domain, completed using reference TRBV28 and TRBJ2-5, is DVKVTQSSRYLVKRTGEKVFLECVQDMDHENMFWYRQDPGLGLRLIYFSYDVKMKEKGDIPEGYSVSREKKERFSLILESASTNQTSMYLCASSSSQETQYFGPGTRLLVL.

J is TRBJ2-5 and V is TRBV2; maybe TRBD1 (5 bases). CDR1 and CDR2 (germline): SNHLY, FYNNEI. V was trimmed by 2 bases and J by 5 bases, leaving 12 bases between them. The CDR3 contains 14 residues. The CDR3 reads CASSESRAGETQYF. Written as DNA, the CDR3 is TGTGCCAGCAGTGAATCCAGGGCAGGGGAGACCCAGTACTTC.

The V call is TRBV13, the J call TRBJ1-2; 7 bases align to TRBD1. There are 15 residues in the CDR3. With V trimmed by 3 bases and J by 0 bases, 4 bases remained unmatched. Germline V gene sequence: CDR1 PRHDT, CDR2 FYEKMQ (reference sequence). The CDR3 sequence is CASSFRDRSNYGYTF. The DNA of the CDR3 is TGTGCCAGCAGCTTTAGGGACAGATCTAACTATGGCTACACCTTC. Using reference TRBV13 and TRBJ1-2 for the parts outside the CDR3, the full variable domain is AAGVIQSPRHLIKEKRETATLKCYPIPRHDTVYWYQQGPGQDPQFLISFYEKMQSDKGSIPDRFSAQQFSDYHSELNMSSLELGDSALYFCASSFRDRSNYGYTFGSGTRLTVV.

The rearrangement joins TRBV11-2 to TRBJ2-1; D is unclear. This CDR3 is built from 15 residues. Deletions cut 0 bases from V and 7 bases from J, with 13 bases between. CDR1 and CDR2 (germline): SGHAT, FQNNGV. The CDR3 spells CASSLDVYGENEQFF. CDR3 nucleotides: TGTGCCAGCAGCTTAGATGTGTACGGCGAGAATGAGCAGTTCTTC.

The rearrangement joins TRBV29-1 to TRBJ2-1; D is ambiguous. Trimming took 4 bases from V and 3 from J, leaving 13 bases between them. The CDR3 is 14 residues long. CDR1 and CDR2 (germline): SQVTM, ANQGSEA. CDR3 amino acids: CSVVHDGRYNEQFF. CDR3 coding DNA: TGCAGCGTTGTACACGACGGCCGCTACAATGAGCAGTTCTTC.

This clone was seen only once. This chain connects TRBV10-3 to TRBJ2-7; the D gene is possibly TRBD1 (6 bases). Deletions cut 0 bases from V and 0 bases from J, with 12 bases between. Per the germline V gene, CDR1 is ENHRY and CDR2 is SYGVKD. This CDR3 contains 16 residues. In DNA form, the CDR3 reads TGTGCCATCAGTGAGTCGTGGACAGAGAACTCCTACGAGCAGTACTTC. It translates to CAISESWTENSYEQYF.

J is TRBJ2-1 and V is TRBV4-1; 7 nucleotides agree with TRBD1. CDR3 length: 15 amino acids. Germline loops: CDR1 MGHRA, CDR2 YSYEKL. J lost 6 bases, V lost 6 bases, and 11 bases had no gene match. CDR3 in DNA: TGCGCCAGCAGTCTCCCGGGACAGTTTATCAATGAGCAGTTCTTC. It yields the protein CASSLPGQFINEQFF.

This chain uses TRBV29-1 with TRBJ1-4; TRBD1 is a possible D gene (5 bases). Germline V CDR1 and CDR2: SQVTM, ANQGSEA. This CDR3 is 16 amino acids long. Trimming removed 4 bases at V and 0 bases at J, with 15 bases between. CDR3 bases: TGCAGCGTTGTCCCTGCGGACATTGCAACTAATGAAAAACTGTTTTTT. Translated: CSVVPADIATNEKLFF.

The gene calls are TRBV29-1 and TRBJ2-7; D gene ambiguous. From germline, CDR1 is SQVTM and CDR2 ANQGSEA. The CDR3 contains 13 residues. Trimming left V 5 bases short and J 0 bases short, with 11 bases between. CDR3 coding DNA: TGCAGCGTTAGAAGACTTAGCTCCTACGAGCAGTACTTC. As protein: CSVRRLSSYEQYF.

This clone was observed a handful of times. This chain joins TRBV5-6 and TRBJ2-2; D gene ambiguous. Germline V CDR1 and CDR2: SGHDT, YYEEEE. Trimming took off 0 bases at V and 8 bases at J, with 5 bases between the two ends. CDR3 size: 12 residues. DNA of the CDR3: TGTGCCAGCAGCTTGGGCCCGGGGGAGCTGTTTTTT. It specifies CASSLGPGELFF.

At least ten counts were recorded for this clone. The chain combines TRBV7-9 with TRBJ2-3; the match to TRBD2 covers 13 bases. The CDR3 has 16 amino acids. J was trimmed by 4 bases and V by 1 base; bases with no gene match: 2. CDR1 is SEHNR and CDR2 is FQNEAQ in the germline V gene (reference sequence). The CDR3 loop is CASSLVGLAGADTQYF. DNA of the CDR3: TGTGCCAGCAGCTTAGTTGGACTAGCGGGAGCAGATACGCAGTATTTT.

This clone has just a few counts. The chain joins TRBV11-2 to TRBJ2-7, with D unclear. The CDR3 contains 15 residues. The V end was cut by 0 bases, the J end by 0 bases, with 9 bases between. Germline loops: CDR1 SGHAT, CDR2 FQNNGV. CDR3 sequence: CASSLEISSSYEQYF. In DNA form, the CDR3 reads TGTGCCAGCAGCTTAGAGATATCTTCCTCCTACGAGCAGTACTTC. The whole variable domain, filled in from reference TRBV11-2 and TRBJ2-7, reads EAGVAQSPRYKIIEKRQSVAFWCNPISGHATLYWYQQILGQGPKLLIQFQNNGVVDDSQLPKDRFSAERLKGVDSTLKIQPAKLEDSAVYLCASSLEISSSYEQYFGPGTRLTVT.

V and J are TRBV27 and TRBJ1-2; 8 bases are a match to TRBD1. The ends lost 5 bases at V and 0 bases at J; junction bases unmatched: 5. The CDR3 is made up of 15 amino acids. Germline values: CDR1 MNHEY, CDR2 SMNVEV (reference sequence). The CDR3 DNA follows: TGTGCCAGCAGTGCCAGGGGGCTCGCTAACTATGGCTACACCTTC. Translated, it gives CASSARGLANYGYTF.

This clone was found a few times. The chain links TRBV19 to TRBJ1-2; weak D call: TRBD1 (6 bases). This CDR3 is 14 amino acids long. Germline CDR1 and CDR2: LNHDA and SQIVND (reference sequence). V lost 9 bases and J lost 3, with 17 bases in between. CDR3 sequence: CASRPPGEDYGYTF. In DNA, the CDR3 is TGTGCCAGCCGACCCCCAGGGGAGGACTATGGCTACACCTTC.

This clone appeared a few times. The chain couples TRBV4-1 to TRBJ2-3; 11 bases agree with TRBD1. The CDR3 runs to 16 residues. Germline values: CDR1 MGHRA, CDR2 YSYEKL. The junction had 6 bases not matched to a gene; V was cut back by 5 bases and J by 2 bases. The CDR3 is CASSDRDRGSTDTQYF. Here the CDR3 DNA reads TGCGCCAGCAGCGACCGGGACAGGGGGTCCACAGATACGCAGTATTTT.

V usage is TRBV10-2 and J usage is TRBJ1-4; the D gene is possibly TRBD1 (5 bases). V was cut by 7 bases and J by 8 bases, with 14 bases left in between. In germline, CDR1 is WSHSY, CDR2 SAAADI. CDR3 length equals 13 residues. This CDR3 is CASTNRLEEKLFF. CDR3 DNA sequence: TGCGCCAGCACAAACAGGTTGGAAGAAAAACTGTTTTTT.

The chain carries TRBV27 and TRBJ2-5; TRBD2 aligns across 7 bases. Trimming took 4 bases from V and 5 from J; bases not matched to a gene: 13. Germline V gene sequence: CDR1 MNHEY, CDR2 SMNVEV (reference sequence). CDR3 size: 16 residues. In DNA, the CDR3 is TGTGCCAGCAGTTCAGCAACCCGACTAGCTCGGGAGACCCAGTACTTC. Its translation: CASSSATRLARETQYF.

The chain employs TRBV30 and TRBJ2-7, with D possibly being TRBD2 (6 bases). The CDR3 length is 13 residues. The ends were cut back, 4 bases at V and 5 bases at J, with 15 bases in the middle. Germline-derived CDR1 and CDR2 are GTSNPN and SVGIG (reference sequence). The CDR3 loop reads CAWTFMEGNEQYF. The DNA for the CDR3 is TGTGCCTGGACTTTTATGGAGGGTAACGAGCAGTACTTC.

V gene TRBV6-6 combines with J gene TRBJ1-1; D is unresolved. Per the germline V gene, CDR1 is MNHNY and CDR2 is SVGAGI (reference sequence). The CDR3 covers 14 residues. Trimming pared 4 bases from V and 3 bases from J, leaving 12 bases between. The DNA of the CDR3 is TGTGCCAGCAGTTTCACTCAGGAGGACACTGAAGCTTTCTTT. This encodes CASSFTQEDTEAFF.

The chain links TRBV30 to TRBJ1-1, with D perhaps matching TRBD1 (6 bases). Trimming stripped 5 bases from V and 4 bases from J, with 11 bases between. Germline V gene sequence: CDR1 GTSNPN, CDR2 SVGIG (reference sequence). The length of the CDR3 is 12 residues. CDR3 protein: CAWSTGSTEAFF. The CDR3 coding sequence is TGTGCCTGGTCCACAGGGTCCACTGAAGCTTTCTTT.

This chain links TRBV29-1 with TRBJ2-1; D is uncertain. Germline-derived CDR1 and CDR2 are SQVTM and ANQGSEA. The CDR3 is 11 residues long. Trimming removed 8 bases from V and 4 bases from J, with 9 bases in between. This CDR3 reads CSSWLYNEQFF. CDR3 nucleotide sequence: TGCAGCTCCTGGCTTTACAATGAGCAGTTCTTC.

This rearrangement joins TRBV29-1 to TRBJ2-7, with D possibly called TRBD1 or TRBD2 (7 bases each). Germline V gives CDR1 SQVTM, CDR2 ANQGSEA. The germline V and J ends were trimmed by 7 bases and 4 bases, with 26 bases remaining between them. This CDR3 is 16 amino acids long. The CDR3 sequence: CSADGTSGTAGYEQYF. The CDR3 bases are TGCAGCGCTGACGGGACGTCCGGGACAGCGGGGTACGAGCAGTACTTC.

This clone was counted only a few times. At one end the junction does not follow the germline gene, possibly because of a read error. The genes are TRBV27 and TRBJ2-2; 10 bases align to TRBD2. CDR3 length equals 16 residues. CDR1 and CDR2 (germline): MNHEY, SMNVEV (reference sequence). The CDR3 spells CASNRLAGANTGELLF. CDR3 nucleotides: TGTGCCAGCAATAGGCTAGCGGGGGCAAACACCGGGGAGCTGCTTTTT.

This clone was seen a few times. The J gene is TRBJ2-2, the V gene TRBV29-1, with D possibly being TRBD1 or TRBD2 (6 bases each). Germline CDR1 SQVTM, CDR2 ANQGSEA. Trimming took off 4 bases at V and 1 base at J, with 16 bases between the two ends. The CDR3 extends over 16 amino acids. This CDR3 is CSVALGGTRNTGELFF. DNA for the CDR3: TGCAGCGTTGCCCTAGGCGGGACAAGGAACACCGGGGAGCTGTTTTTT.

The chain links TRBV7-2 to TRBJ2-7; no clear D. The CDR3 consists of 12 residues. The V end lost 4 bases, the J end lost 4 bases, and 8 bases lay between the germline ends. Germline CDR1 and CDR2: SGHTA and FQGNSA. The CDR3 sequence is CASSSNMYEQYF. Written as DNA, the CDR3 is TGTGCCAGCAGCTCGAATATGTACGAGCAGTACTTC.

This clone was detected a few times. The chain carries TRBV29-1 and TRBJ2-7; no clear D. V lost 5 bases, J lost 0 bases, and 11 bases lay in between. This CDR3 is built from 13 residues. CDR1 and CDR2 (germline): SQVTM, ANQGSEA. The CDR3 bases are TGCAGCGTTTTCTACCCTCACTCCTACGAGCAGTACTTC. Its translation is CSVFYPHSYEQYF.

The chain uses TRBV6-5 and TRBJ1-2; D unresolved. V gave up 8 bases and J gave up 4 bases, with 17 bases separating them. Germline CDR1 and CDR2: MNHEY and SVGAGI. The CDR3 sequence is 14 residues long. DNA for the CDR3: TGTGCCAGCTCCCCCCTTCCCGGGCGCTATGGCTACACCTTC. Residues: CASSPLPGRYGYTF.

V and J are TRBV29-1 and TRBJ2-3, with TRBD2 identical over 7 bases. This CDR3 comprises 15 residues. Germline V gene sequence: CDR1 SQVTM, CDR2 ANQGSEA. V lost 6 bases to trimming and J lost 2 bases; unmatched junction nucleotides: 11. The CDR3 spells CSVSGGAGNTDTQYF. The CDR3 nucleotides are TGCAGCGTGTCCGGGGGAGCGGGGAACACAGATACGCAGTATTTT.